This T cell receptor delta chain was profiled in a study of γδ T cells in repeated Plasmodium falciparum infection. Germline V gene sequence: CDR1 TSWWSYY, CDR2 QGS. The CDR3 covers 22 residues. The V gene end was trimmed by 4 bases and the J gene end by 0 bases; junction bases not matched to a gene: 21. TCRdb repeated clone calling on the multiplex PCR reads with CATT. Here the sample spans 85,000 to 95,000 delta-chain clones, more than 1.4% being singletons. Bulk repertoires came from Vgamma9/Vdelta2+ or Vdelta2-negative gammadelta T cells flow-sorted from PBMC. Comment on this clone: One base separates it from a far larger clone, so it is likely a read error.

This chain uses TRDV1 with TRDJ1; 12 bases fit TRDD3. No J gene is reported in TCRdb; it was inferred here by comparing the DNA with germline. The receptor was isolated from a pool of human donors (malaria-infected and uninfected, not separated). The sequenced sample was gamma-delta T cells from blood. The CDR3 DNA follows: TGTGCTCTTGGGGCCTTCCCAAAGATTCTGGGGGATACGGAGGGGTACACCGATAAACTCATCTTT. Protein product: CALGAFPKILGDTEGYTDKLIF.